This TCR beta chain was identified during a study of early T cells in non-severe SARS-CoV-2 infection. TCRdb itself ran the 5' RACE reads through MiXCR, one entry per CDR3 protein. The repertoire has 75,000 to 100,000 distinct CDR3 sequences, 16% of them found once; the top ten carry about 1.3%. This clonotype was picked up many times. Germline V gene sequence: CDR1 KGHSH, CDR2 LQKENI. V lost 6 bases and J lost 2, with 17 bases in between. This CDR3 is 15 amino acids long. The V call is TRBV18, the J call TRBJ2-7; D might be TRBD1 (6 bases). This TCR was recovered from an adult who was a healthcare worker with PCR-confirmed SARS-CoV-2 infection or an uninfected control (not recorded which). The source material was whole blood. The CDR3 DNA reads TGTGCCAGCTCCTCGAAAACACAGGGTCCCTACGAGCAGTACTTC. Residues: CASSSKTQGPYEQYF.